The 16 T cell receptor beta chains in this list originate from one sample, sequenced in a study of blood T cell repertoires in COVID-19. Using immunoSEQ multiplex PCR, the repertoire was profiled, and TCRdb retains in-frame clones only, with some absent. In the table there are about 370,000 clones, over 85% of which are singletons. Input material: PBMCs or T cells enriched from blood (not recorded which). Receptor source: a woman aged 25-40 years who had recovered from COVID-19.

This clone has a handful of counts. The sample has other DNA sequences that encode this CDR3 too. The chain recombines TRBV5-1 with TRBJ1-5, with 9 bases lining up with TRBD1. CDR1 SGHRS and CDR2 YFSETQ come from the germline V gene. The CDR3 has 14 residues. The ends lost 4 bases at V and 5 bases at J; junction bases unmatched: 4. The CDR3 sequence: CASSVGQGDQPQHF. In nucleotides, the CDR3 is TGCGCCAGCAGCGTGGGACAGGGAGATCAGCCCCAGCATTTT.

The genes are TRBV7-8 and TRBJ1-2; TRBD1 matches 7 bases. With 5 bases clipped from V and 6 bases from J, the junction kept 6 bases outside the gene matches. The CDR3 consists of 13 residues. CDR1 is SGHVS, CDR2 FQNEAQ, per germline. The CDR3: CASSHGQADGYTF. CDR3 nucleotide sequence: TGTGCCAGCAGCCACGGACAGGCCGATGGCTACACCTTC.

The sample holds one count of this clone. The chain carries TRBV29-1 and TRBJ2-7, with a weak D call TRBD1 (7 bases). This CDR3 has 12 amino acids. CDR1 is SQVTM and CDR2 is ANQGSEA in the germline V gene. Trimming removed 5 bases at V and 3 bases at J, with 11 bases between. The CDR3 nucleotides are TGCAGCGTTTCAGGGGGAGGCTACGAGCAGTACTTC. Translation gives CSVSGGGYEQYF.

The rearrangement uses TRBV30 and TRBJ1-6; 7 bases match TRBD1. The CDR3 length is 15 residues. CDR1 and CDR2 (germline): GTSNPN, SVGIG (reference sequence). V lost 5 bases, J lost 13 bases, and 17 bases stayed unmatched. CDR3 bases: TGTGCCTGGTTGAGCCGGGACAGTCTCGGTGTGCCCCTCCACTTT. Protein product: CAWLSRDSLGVPLHF.

The genes are TRBV27 and TRBJ2-7; weak D call: TRBD1 (7 bases). The CDR3 sequence is 16 residues long. V was pared by 5 bases and J by 2 bases, with 19 bases between. Germline V gene sequence: CDR1 MNHEY, CDR2 SMNVEV (reference sequence). CDR3 amino acids: CASSPGGGGTAYEQYF. The CDR3 nucleotides read TGTGCCAGCAGTCCCGGTGGAGGGGGCACGGCCTACGAGCAGTACTTC.

The CDR3 here is CASSATGGARGGYTF. The CDR3 DNA sequence: TGTGCCAGCAGTGCGACAGGGGGCGCGCGGGGTGGCTACACCTTC. J is TRBJ1-2 and V is TRBV27; 10 bases agree with TRBD1. This CDR3 is built from 15 residues. V dropped 5 bases and J dropped 7; count of bases not matched to a gene: 10. Per germline, CDR1 MNHEY and CDR2 SMNVEV (reference sequence).

This sequence joins TRBV28 and TRBJ1-1, with D maybe TRBD1 (5 bases). This CDR3 has 13 residues. CDR1 MDHEN and CDR2 SYDVKM come from the germline V gene. The germline V and J ends were trimmed by 7 bases and 1 base, with 10 bases remaining between them. Here the CDR3 reads CASTIRGNTEAFF. Here the CDR3 DNA reads TGTGCCAGCACTATAAGGGGGAACACTGAAGCTTTCTTT.

This rearrangement joins TRBV4-1 to TRBJ2-3; 8 nucleotides line up with TRBD2. The CDR3 extends over 14 amino acids. The germline V gene has CDR1 MGHRA and CDR2 YSYEKL. The junction had 4 bases not matched to a gene; V was cut back by 1 base and J by 7 bases. The CDR3 loop reads CASSQVGLANTQYF. The CDR3 coding sequence is TGCGCCAGCAGCCAAGTAGGACTAGCCAATACGCAGTATTTT.

CDR3 nucleotide sequence: TGTGCCAGCAGCTTGGAGAGTAGCGGAACGTACCAAGAGACCCAGTACTTC. This codes for CASSLESSGTYQETQYF. This chain uses TRBV5-6 with TRBJ2-5, with D possibly being TRBD2 (6 bases). The ends were cut back, 0 bases at V and 0 bases at J, with 15 bases in the middle. This CDR3 has 17 residues. The germline CDR1 and CDR2 sequences are SGHDT and YYEEEE. Full variable domain (rest looked up from reference TRBV5-6 and TRBJ2-5): DAGVTQSPTHLIKTRGQQVTLRCSPKSGHDTVSWYQQALGQGPQFIFQYYEEEERQRGNFPDRFSGHQFPNYSSELNVNALLLGDSALYLCASSLESSGTYQETQYFGPGTRLLVL.

The V gene is TRBV5-1, the J gene TRBJ2-1; 8 bases agree with TRBD2. CDR1 is SGHRS and CDR2 is YFSETQ in the germline V gene. With 0 bases clipped from V and 0 bases from J, the junction kept 5 bases outside the gene matches. CDR3 size: 17 residues. The CDR3 loop reads CASSLATGGNSYNEQFF. The CDR3 bases are TGCGCCAGCAGCTTGGCCACGGGGGGGAACTCCTACAATGAGCAGTTCTTC.

The genes are TRBV6-5 and TRBJ1-5, with TRBD1 matching over 8 bases. V lost 6 bases, J lost 2 bases, and 6 bases stayed unmatched. The CDR3 runs to 15 residues. Germline loops: CDR1 MNHEY, CDR2 SVGAGI. The CDR3 nucleotides read TGTGCCAGCAGGTCGACAGGGGAGGGCAATCAGCCCCAGCATTTT. This translates into CASRSTGEGNQPQHF.

Concerning this clone itself: The sample holds other DNA sequences that translate to the same CDR3. The V call is TRBV18, the J call TRBJ1-5; the D gene is possibly TRBD1 (6 bases). With 3 bases removed from V and 7 bases from J, the gap between germline ends came to 10 bases. The CDR3 extends over 13 amino acids. Germline values: CDR1 KGHSH, CDR2 LQKENI. CDR3 sequence (DNA): TGTGCCAGCTCACCTCAGGGGAACCAGCCCCAGCATTTT. Translating it yields CASSPQGNQPQHF.

This chain connects TRBV27 to TRBJ2-3; possibly TRBD2 for D (6 bases). The V end was cut by 3 bases, the J end by 6 bases, with 13 bases between. The CDR3 spans 14 residues. Germline V gene lookup returns CDR1 MNHEY and CDR2 SMNVEV (reference sequence). CDR3 nucleotides: TGTGCCAGCAGTTTTCACGGGAGTAAGGATACGCAGTATTTT. This sequence encodes CASSFHGSKDTQYF.

This sequence joins TRBV4-2 and TRBJ1-2, with D uncertain. V lost 0 bases to trimming and J lost 3 bases, with 11 bases between them. CDR3 length equals 15 residues. Germline V lookup: CDR1 LGHNA, CDR2 YNFKEQ. CDR3 loop: CASSQDSGVDYGYTF. The CDR3 DNA reads as TGTGCCAGCAGCCAAGATAGCGGGGTGGACTATGGCTACACCTTC.

The V gene is TRBV7-9, the J gene TRBJ2-1; 8 positions match TRBD2. Germline-derived CDR1 and CDR2 are SEHNR and FQNEAQ (reference sequence). Trimming at V came to 5 bases and at J to 6 bases, leaving 6 bases not matched to a gene. CDR3 length: 14 residues. CDR3 nucleotides: TGTGCCAGCAGCGCCAGCGGGAGCGGCAATGAGCAGTTCTTC. It encodes CASSASGSGNEQFF.

The gene calls are TRBV27 and TRBJ1-2, with D possibly being TRBD1 (6 bases). V was clipped by 4 bases and J by 6 bases, with 12 bases between them. Germline lookup yields CDR1 MNHEY and CDR2 SMNVEV (reference sequence). The CDR3 contains 13 residues. The CDR3 DNA reads TGTGCCAGCAGTTGGGGGGGCGAGGATGGCTACACCTTC. Protein product: CASSWGGEDGYTF.